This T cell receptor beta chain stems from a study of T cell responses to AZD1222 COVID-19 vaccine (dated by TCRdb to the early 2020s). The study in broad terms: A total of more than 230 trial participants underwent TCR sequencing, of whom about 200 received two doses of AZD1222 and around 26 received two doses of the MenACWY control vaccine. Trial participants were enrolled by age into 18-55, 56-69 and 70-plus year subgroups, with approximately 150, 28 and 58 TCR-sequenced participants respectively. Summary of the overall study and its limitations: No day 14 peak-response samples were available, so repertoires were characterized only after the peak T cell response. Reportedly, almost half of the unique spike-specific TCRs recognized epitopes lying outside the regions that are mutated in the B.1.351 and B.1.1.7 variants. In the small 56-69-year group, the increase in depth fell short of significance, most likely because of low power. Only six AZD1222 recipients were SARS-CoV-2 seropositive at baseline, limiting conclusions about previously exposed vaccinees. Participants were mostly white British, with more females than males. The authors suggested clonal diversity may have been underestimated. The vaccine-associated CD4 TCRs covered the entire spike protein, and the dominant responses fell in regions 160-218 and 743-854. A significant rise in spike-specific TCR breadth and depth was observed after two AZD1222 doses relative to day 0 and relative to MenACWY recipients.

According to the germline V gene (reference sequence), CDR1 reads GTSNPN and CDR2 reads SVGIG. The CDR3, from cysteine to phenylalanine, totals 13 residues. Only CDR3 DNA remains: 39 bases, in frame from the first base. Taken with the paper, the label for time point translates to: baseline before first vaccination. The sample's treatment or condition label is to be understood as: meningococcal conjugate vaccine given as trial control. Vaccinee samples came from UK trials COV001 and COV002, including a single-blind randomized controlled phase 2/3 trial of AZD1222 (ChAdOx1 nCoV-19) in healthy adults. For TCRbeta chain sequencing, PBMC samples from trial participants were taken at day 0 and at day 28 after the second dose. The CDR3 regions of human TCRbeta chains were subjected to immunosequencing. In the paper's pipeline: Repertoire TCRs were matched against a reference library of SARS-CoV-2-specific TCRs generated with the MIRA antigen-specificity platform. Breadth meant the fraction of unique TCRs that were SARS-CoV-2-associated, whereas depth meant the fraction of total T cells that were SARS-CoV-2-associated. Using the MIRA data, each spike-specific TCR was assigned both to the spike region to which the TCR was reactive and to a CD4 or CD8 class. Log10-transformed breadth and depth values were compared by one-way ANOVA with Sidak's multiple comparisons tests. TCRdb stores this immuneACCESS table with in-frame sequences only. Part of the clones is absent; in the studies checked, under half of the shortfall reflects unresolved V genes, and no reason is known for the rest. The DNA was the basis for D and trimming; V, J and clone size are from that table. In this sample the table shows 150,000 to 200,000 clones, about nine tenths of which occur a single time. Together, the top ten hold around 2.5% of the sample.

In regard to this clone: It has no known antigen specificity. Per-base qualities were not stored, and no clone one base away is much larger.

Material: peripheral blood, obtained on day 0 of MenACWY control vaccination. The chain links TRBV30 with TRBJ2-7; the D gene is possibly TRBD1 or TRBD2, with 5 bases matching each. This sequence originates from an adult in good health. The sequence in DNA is TGTGCATCAACGGGGACGGACCCCTACGAGCAGTACTTC. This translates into CASTGTDPYEQYF.